Detailed here is one T cell receptor beta chain. Its antigen remains unidentified. This sample is part of a study of T cell responses to AZD1222 COVID-19 vaccine. Turning to the study itself: Combined were second doses at about 4 or about 12 weeks.

Study-level points and caveats: White British people made up most donors, females outnumbered males, and clonal diversity was possibly underestimated. Repertoire collection took place solely once the T cell response had peaked. Vaccine-associated CD4 TCRs ranged over spike, dominating at 160-218 and 743-854.

This table comes from immunoSEQ multiplex PCR, and its TCRdb copy is limited to in-frame clones, with some not included. The table shows about 84,000 clones, with around nine tenths occurring only once. The clonotype originates from an adult in good health. The specimen was peripheral blood, collected on day 0 of AZD1222 vaccination.

As DNA, the CDR3 is TGTGCCAGCAGTACCCCTCCAAGAGGGGAGCCCCAGCATTTT. It is translated as CASSTPPRGEPQHF. This chain links TRBV6-2 or TRBV6-3 with TRBJ1-5, with D possibly TRBD1 on 5 matching bases. V lost 5 bases and J lost 8, with 16 bases in between. The CDR3 totals 14 residues. The germline gives CDR1 MNHEY, CDR2 SVGEGT.